The 10 T cell receptor beta chains below come from one sample, sequenced in a study of CD8+ T cells in alopecia areata. A panel of CD4, CD8alpha, NKG2D, NKG2ACE and other markers served to sort pooled cutaneous lymph node cells. Following extraction, RNA underwent reverse transcription to cDNA, which served as the sequencing template. Sequencing used immunoSEQ multiplex PCR; TCRdb keeps in-frame clones, though not all of them. The sample holds 9,800 or so clones, and no clone turns up only once. The sample consisted of CD8+ T cells sorted from a lymph node. Receptor source: a C3H/HeJ mouse with alopecia areata. Strain haplotype (MHC): H2-k.

This clone turned up a few times. All gene names here are mouse names. With the read ending 4 residues before the CDR3 end, the germline J gene is used to fill in that end. The V call is TRBV13-1, the J call TRBJ2-7; 7 nucleotides agree with TRBD2. The CDR3 spans 14 residues. Looked up from germline, CDR1 is NSHNY and CDR2 is SYGAGN. V shed 0 bases, J shed 2 bases, and the junction held 2 bases outside the gene matches. CDR3 DNA, as far as it was read: TGTGCCAGCAGTGATGCTCTGGGGGCCTAT. Its translation: CASSDALGAY. The whole CDR3 region reads CASSDALGAYEQYF.

This clone occurred a few times. Genes and germline are mouse. The read falls 4 residues short of the CDR3 end, and the missing part is taken from the germline J gene. The chain employs TRBV16 and TRBJ2-4, with D tentatively TRBD2 (6 bases). The CDR3 is 16 amino acids. The V end lost 4 bases, the J end lost 0 bases, and 14 bases lay between the germline ends. The germline CDR1 and CDR2 sequences are SGHSA and FRNQAP. The DNA read from the CDR3 is TGTGCAAGCAGCTCAAATCCTGGGGCTAGTCAAAAC. Protein product: CASSSNPGASQN. The CDR3 in its entirety is CASSSNPGASQNTLYF.

This clone was counted at least ten times. Gene names are the mouse ones. The CDR3 goes on 4 residues after the read ends, and that part is filled in from the germline J gene. The chain links TRBV19 to TRBJ1-1, with TRBD1 matching 7 bases. The CDR3 covers 14 residues. Per the germline V gene, CDR1 is FNHDT and CDR2 is SITEND (reference sequence). The trim removed 4 bases at V and 0 bases at J, leaving 3 bases unmatched. CDR3 DNA (partial): TGTGCCAGCAGTCGAGACAGGGAGAACACA. It codes for CASSRDRENT. The full CDR3 reads CASSRDRENTEVFF.

This clone is categorized as medium-sized. Each gene name is a mouse one. The read ends 4 residues early relative to the CDR3; the germline J gene fills the gap. The gene calls are TRBV13-1 and TRBJ1-1, with D uncertain. Germline V gives CDR1 NSHNY, CDR2 SYGAGN. The CDR3 is made up of 13 amino acids. Trimming pared 3 bases from V and 0 bases from J, leaving 6 bases between. The CDR3 bases that were read are TGTGCCAGCAGTGGTCTTGCAAACACA. Its protein product is CASSGLANT. The full CDR3 sequence reads CASSGLANTEVFF.

Ten or more counts support this clone. Gene names follow the mouse nomenclature. The read is 4 residues too short to cover the CDR3 end, so that end is filled in from the germline J gene. V and J are TRBV19 and TRBJ2-4, with TRBD1 matching over 8 bases. V lost 3 bases and J lost 3; bases outside the gene matches: 3. CDR3 size: 14 residues. CDR1 is FNHDT and CDR2 is SITEND in the germline V gene (reference sequence). The CDR3 spells CASSTPGGQNTLYF. The covered CDR3 bases are TGTGCCAGCAGTACCCCAGGGGGCCAAAAC.

This clone was counted ten times or more. The gene names here belong to mouse. The sequenced fragment ends 4 residues before the CDR3 boundary, so the rest is inferred from the germline J gene. The chain carries TRBV13-2 and TRBJ2-7, with TRBD2 identical over 10 bases. CDR3 size: 13 residues. Germline lookup yields CDR1 NNHNN and CDR2 SYGAGS (reference sequence). Incomplete CDR3 DNA: TGTGCCAGCGGTAACTGGGGGGGTTAT. This encodes CASGNWGGY. The complete CDR3 sequence is CASGNWGGYEQYF.

This clone came up many times. Genes here carry mouse names. The observed sequence ends 4 residues before the CDR3 terminus, with the missing tail filled in from the germline J gene. The chain uses TRBV16 and TRBJ2-7; 9 nucleotides line up with TRBD1. Germline-derived CDR1 and CDR2 are SGHSA and FRNQAP. The CDR3 sequence is 15 residues long. The junction had 5 bases not matched to a gene; V was cut back by 5 bases and J by 0 bases. The covered CDR3 bases are TGTGCAAGCAGCCCGTCGGGACAGGGCTCCTAT. Its protein product is CASSPSGQGSY. The full-length CDR3 reads as CASSPSGQGSYEQYF.

This clone is deemed medium-sized. Gene and germline names: mouse. The CDR3 reads CASTPDWGAYEQYF. CDR3 DNA, as far as it was read: TGTGCTAGCACCCCGGACTGGGGGGCCTAT. The chain uses TRBV17 and TRBJ2-7; 11 bases agree with TRBD2. Coverage ceases 4 residues before the CDR3 finishes, and the germline J gene fills in the end. Germline values: CDR1 MNHDT, CDR2 YYDKIL. The trim removed 7 bases at V and 2 bases at J, leaving 4 bases unmatched. The CDR3 extends over 14 amino acids.

This clone was counted at least ten times. All gene names here are mouse names. The read terminates 4 residues before the CDR3 end, so the remaining end is supplied by the germline J gene. This sequence joins TRBV1 and TRBJ1-1, with TRBD1 identical over 7 bases. The ends lost 0 bases at V and 0 bases at J; junction bases unmatched: 4. The V gene's germline CDR1 is NSQYPW and CDR2 LRSPGD (reference sequence). This CDR3 has 16 residues. The CDR3: CTCSADPGTANTEVFF. The DNA read from the CDR3 is TGCACCTGCAGTGCAGACCCCGGGACAGCAAACACA.

This clone is termed medium-sized. Genes and germline come from the mouse. The missing CDR3 end, 4 residues past where the read stops, is filled in from the germline J gene. The chain employs TRBV5 and TRBJ2-7; D is possibly TRBD1 (6 bases). V dropped 7 bases and J dropped 0 bases, with 10 bases sitting between them. This CDR3 region has 13 residues. The V gene's germline CDR1 is LGHNA and CDR2 YNLKQL (reference sequence). The part of the CDR3 DNA that was read is TGTGCCAGCACCCCGGGACACTCCTAT. Its translation: CASTPGHSY. The complete CDR3 sequence is CASTPGHSYEQYF.